Listed below are T cell receptor beta chains from one sample, sequenced in a study of CD8 T cells in ankylosing spondylitis. TCRdb redid the calling of the 5' RACE reads with MiXCR, one entry per CDR3 protein. The data hold about 240,000 distinct CDR3 sequences, with under 8.5% observed a single time. Specimen: blood, either unsorted or a sorted T cell fraction (not recorded which). The receptors here all came from a female donor with ankylosing spondylitis or in good health (not recorded which). The CDR3 runs from the conserved cysteine through the conserved F or W. D genes are given only for firm matches. The size field is filled for only some rows; it gives once, few, many or a size class.

CDR3 protein | CDR3 DNA | D gene | J gene | clone size | V gene
CASRSGYYGYTF | TGTGCCAGCCGGAGCGGCTACTATGGCTACACCTTC | . | TRBJ1-2 | many | TRBV25-1
CAITPGREKNGYTF | TGTGCCATCACTCCGGGACGGGAAAAAAATGGCTACACCTTC | . | TRBJ1-2 | few | TRBV2
CASSLFPGEKLFF | TGTGCCAGCAGCTTATTCCCAGGAGAAAAACTGTTTTTT | . | TRBJ1-4 | few | TRBV11-2
CATSRDPGVSYEQYF | TGTGCCACCAGCAGAGACCCGGGGGTGTCCTACGAGCAGTACTTC | . | TRBJ2-7 | many | TRBV15
CSASGNYNEQFF | TGCAGTGCTAGCGGGAATTACAATGAGCAGTTCTTC | . | TRBJ2-1 | many | TRBV20-1
CRASGDSYEQYF | TGCAGGGCTAGCGGAGACTCATACGAGCAGTACTTC | TRBD2 | TRBJ2-7 | many | TRBV20-1
CASSRQRGRNYNEQFF | TGTGCCAGCAGCAGGCAAAGGGGCCGGAACTACAATGAGCAGTTCTTC | . | TRBJ2-1 | many | TRBV7-6
CASSLVSVAGSYEQYF | TGTGCCAGCAGCTTAGTCTCAGTAGCGGGGTCCTACGAGCAGTACTTC | TRBD2 | TRBJ2-7 | many | TRBV7-9
CSARPSMRNYEQYF | TGCAGTGCTAGACCCTCGATGCGCAACTACGAGCAGTACTTC | . | TRBJ2-7 | many | TRBV20-1
CASSFGGRMVF | TGTGCCAGCAGTTTCGGGGGCAGAATGGTCTTC | . | TRBJ2-1 | many | TRBV12-3/TRBV12-4
CASSRGGTNTEAFF | TGCGCCAGCAGCAGGGGGGGAACGAACACTGAAGCTTTCTTT | . | TRBJ1-1 | many | TRBV5-1
CSVGRYNEQFF | TGCAGCGTTGGCCGTTACAATGAGCAGTTCTTC | . | TRBJ2-1 | many | TRBV29-1
CSSPLGTDTQYF | TGCAGCAGCCCCCTTGGCACAGATACGCAGTATTTT | . | TRBJ2-3 | many | TRBV29-1
CASSSNLGLSVYNEQFF | TGTGCCAGCAGTTCCAACCTGGGACTATCGGTTTACAATGAGCAGTTCTTC | TRBD2 | TRBJ2-1 | many | TRBV6-5
CASSPETGSYNEQFF | TGTGCCAGCAGCCCGGAGACAGGGTCCTACAATGAGCAGTTCTTC | TRBD1 | TRBJ2-1 | many | TRBV7-2
CASSPSGQSQQNIQYF | TGTGCCAGCAGCCCGTCGGGACAGTCACAACAAAACATTCAGTACTTC | TRBD1 | TRBJ2-4 | many | TRBV9
CASTLGQSYEQYF | TGTGCCAGCACCCTTGGGCAGAGCTACGAGCAGTACTTC | . | TRBJ2-7 | many | TRBV28
CASSERGQSVEEQYF | TGTGCCAGCAGTGAACGCGGGCAGTCAGTCGAAGAGCAGTACTTC | . | TRBJ2-7 | . | TRBV2
CASSYPLYEQYF | TGTGCCAGCAGTTATCCCCTATACGAGCAGTACTTC | . | TRBJ2-7 | many | TRBV6-2/TRBV6-3
CASSVGGQEAAHGYTF | TGTGCCAGCAGCGTAGGAGGGCAGGAGGCCGCTCATGGCTACACCTTC | . | TRBJ1-2 | many | TRBV9
CSAWGGFQTDTQYF | TGCAGCGCCTGGGGGGGGTTTCAGACAGATACGCAGTATTTT | TRBD2 | TRBJ2-3 | . | TRBV29-1
CSARAWGETQYF | TGCAGTGCTAGAGCCTGGGGAGAGACCCAGTACTTC | . | TRBJ2-5 | many | TRBV20-1
CASHDQNTEAFF | TGTGCCAGCCACGACCAGAACACTGAAGCTTTCTTT | . | TRBJ1-1 | many | TRBV6-5
CATSRGSIQETQYF | TGTGCCACCAGCAGAGGAAGTATCCAAGAGACCCAGTACTTC | . | TRBJ2-5 | many | TRBV15
CASSNAGTPKITQPQHF | TGTGCCAGCAGCAATGCTGGGACCCCCAAAATAACTCAGCCCCAGCATTTT | . | TRBJ1-5 | . | TRBV21-1
CASSSVGGMNTEAFF | TGTGCCAGCAGCTCAGTTGGAGGGATGAACACTGAAGCTTTCTTT | . | TRBJ1-1 | . | TRBV7-9
CASSLERYGEQFF | TGTGCCAGCAGCTTAGAGCGCTACGGTGAGCAGTTCTTC | . | TRBJ2-1 | many | TRBV11-2
CASSTSGARYEQYF | TGTGCCAGCAGCACTAGCGGAGCGAGGTACGAGCAGTACTTC | TRBD2 | TRBJ2-7 | . | TRBV7-8
CASSLTGTKEAFF | TGTGCCAGCAGTCTAACTGGGACCAAGGAAGCTTTCTTT | . | TRBJ1-1 | . | TRBV12-3/TRBV12-4
CASSLDGVGLRTATYF | TGTGCCAGCAGCTTAGATGGGGTAGGTCTACGGACAGCGACTTACTTC | . | TRBJ2-7 | many | TRBV7-2
CASSQDFASGDEQFF | TGTGCCAGCAGCCAAGATTTCGCTAGCGGGGATGAGCAGTTCTTC | TRBD2 | TRBJ2-1 | few | TRBV3-1
CASSLVRREEGYTF | TGTGCCAGCAGCTTAGTGAGACGGGAGGAGGGCTACACCTTC | . | TRBJ1-2 | many | TRBV7-2
CASSPKVLAGVTDTQYF | TGTGCCAGCTCACCGAAGGTGCTAGCGGGAGTGACAGATACGCAGTATTTT | TRBD2 | TRBJ2-3 | few | TRBV18
CASRHGEAAEQYF | TGCGCCAGCAGACACGGGGAAGCGGCCGAGCAGTACTTC | . | TRBJ2-7 | many | TRBV5-1
CASSPSIWTDTQYF | TGTGCCAGCAGCCCTAGCATCTGGACGGATACGCAGTATTTT | . | TRBJ2-3 | many | TRBV4-2
CALNKGQGYEQYF | TGTGCCTTAAATAAGGGCCAGGGGTACGAGCAGTACTTC | . | TRBJ2-7 | . | TRBV30
CATGAGTSGSGSPDTQYF | TGTGCCACCGGAGCCGGGACTAGCGGGAGTGGTTCCCCAGATACGCAGTATTTT | TRBD2 | TRBJ2-3 | few | TRBV27
CSVEAGPMGGYEQYF | TGCAGCGTTGAAGCAGGCCCCATGGGGGGGTACGAGCAGTACTTC | TRBD2 | TRBJ2-7 | few | TRBV29-1
CASSLSQGQPQHF | TGTGCCAGCAGCTTGTCTCAAGGGCAGCCCCAGCATTTT | . | TRBJ1-5 | many | TRBV5-5
CASSQTSGGPYEQYF | TGCGCCAGCAGCCAGACTAGCGGGGGACCCTACGAGCAGTACTTC | TRBD2 | TRBJ2-7 | many | TRBV5-1
CSVPKGGGPYNEQFF | TGCAGCGTCCCAAAGGGGGGCGGCCCCTACAATGAGCAGTTCTTC | . | TRBJ2-1 | many | TRBV29-1
CASSPGTNEQYF | TGTGCCAGCAGCCCCGGGACCAACGAGCAGTACTTC | . | TRBJ2-7 | . | TRBV7-2
CASSPGQGEIDTQYF | TGCGCCAGCAGCCCCGGACAGGGGGAGATAGATACGCAGTATTTT | TRBD1 | TRBJ2-3 | many | TRBV5-1
CASSPWSGRQETQYF | TGTGCCAGCAGTCCCTGGAGCGGGAGGCAGGAGACCCAGTACTTC | TRBD2 | TRBJ2-5 | many | TRBV6-1
CASRSDSPGEQFF | TGTGCCAGCAGATCGGACAGCCCGGGGGAGCAGTTCTTC | . | TRBJ2-1 | many | TRBV2
CASLGTGELFF | TGCGCCTCCCTTGGGACCGGGGAGCTGTTTTTT | . | TRBJ2-2 | many | TRBV5-1
CASSDPGQGYGYTF | TGTGCCAGTAGTGATCCGGGACAGGGTTACGGCTACACCTTC | TRBD1 | TRBJ1-2 | few | TRBV19
CASRLTGGSEKLFF | TGTGCCAGCAGGTTAACAGGGGGATCGGAAAAACTGTTTTTT | TRBD1 | TRBJ1-4 | few | TRBV6-2/TRBV6-3